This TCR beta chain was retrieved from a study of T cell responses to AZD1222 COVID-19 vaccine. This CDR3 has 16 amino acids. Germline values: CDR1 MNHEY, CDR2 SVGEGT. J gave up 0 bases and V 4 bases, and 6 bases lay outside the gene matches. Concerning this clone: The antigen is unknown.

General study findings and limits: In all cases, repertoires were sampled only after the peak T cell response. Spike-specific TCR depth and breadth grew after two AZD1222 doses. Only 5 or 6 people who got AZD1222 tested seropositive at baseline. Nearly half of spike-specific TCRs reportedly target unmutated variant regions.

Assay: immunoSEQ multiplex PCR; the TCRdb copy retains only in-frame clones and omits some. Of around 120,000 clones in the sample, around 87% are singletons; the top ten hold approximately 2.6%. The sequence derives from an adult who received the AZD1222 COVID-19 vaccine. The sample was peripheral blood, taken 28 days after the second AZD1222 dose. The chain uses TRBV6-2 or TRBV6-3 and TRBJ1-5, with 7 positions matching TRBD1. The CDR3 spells CASSSPGQLSNQPQHF. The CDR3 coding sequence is TGTGCCAGCAGTTCCCCGGGACAGCTTAGCAATCAGCCCCAGCATTTT.